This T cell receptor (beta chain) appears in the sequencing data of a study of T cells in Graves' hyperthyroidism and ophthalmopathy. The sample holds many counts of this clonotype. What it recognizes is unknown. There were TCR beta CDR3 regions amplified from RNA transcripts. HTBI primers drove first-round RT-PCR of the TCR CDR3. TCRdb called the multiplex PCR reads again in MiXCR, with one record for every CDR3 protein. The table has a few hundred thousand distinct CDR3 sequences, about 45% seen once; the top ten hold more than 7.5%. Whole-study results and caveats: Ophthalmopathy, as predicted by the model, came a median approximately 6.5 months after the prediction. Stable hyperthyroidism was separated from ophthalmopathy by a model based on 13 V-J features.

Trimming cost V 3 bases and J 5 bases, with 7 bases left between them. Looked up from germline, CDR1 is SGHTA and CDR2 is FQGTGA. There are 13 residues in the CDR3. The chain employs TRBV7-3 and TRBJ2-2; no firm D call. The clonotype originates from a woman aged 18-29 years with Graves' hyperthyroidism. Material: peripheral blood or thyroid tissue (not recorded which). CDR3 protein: CASSFTKTGELFF. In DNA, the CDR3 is TGTGCCAGCAGCTTCACAAAGACCGGGGAGCTGTTTTTT.